Following are 27 T cell receptor beta chains from one sample sequenced in a study of CD8 T cells in ankylosing spondylitis. Study-level points and caveats: A motif in TCR beta, a set of roughly 8 highly homologous variants, appeared characteristic of ankylosing spondylitis blood.

Their recognized antigens are unknown. TCRdb re-called the 5' RACE reads through MiXCR, storing one row per CDR3 protein. This table holds 800,000 to 900,000 distinct CDR3 sequences, about 12% found once. The sequencing input was blood, either unsorted or a sorted T cell fraction (not recorded which). These receptors all stem from a male donor with ankylosing spondylitis.

This clonotype occurred a few times. The rearrangement links TRBV6-5 to TRBJ2-1; D is ambiguous. Germline CDR1 reads MNHEY; CDR2 reads SVGAGI. V lost 0 bases and J lost 0, with 6 bases in between. This CDR3 spans 15 amino acids. The CDR3 bases are TGTGCCAGCAGTTACTCTAGTTTCTCCTACAATGAGCAGTTCTTC. It encodes CASSYSSFSYNEQFF.

The V and J genes are TRBV4-1 and TRBJ2-7, with 7 bases lining up with TRBD1. Looked up from germline, CDR1 is MGHRA and CDR2 is YSYEKL. With 3 bases clipped from V and 1 base from J, the junction kept 6 bases outside the gene matches. CDR3 length equals 15 residues. Here the CDR3 DNA reads TGCGCCAGCAGCCAGCAGGGACAGTGGTCCTACGAGCAGTACTTC. Protein sequence: CASSQQGQWSYEQYF.

As concerns this clonotype: A clone one base away is much larger, so this may be a read error. The chain carries TRBV5-1 and TRBJ2-2, with 7 bases matching TRBD1. The V gene's germline CDR1 is SGHRS and CDR2 YFSETQ. CDR3 length: 14 residues. CDR3 residues: CASSLTGDTGELIF. The CDR3 DNA sequence: TGCGCCAGCAGCTTAACAGGGGACACCGGGGAGCTGATTTTT.

This clonotype was seen at least ten times. The chain recombines TRBV6-1 with TRBJ2-1; 9 nucleotides align to TRBD1. The V segment lost 6 bases and the J segment 7 bases; nucleotides outside the gene matches: 7. The length of the CDR3 is 14 residues. The germline gives CDR1 MNHNS, CDR2 SASEGT. The CDR3 loop is CASRRQGVRNEQFF. The CDR3 DNA reads as TGTGCCAGCAGGAGACAGGGGGTAAGGAATGAGCAGTTCTTC.

In this sample, this clonotype turned up a few times. The chain employs TRBV12-3 or TRBV12-4 and TRBJ2-1; no clear D gene. The CDR3 has 12 residues. Trimming removed 1 base from V and 8 bases from J, with 6 bases in between. CDR3 region: CASSLVRYEQFF. The CDR3 nucleotides read TGTGCCAGCAGTTTAGTGAGGTATGAGCAGTTCTTC.

Only a few counts were recorded for this clonotype. This chain links TRBV6-1 with TRBJ1-6; tentative D call: TRBD1 (6 bases). CDR3 length equals 13 residues. CDR1 and CDR2 (germline): MNHNS, SASEGT. The V and J ends lost 8 bases and 8 bases respectively, with 13 bases between them. In nucleotides, the CDR3 is TGTGCCAGCGAATGGGGGCGGGATTCACCCCTCCACTTT. Its translation: CASEWGRDSPLHF.

In its sample, this clonotype was seen a few times. The V gene is TRBV13, the J gene TRBJ2-3, with D hard to call. The V and J ends lost 5 bases and 0 bases respectively, with 9 bases between them. The CDR3 extends over 14 amino acids. Germline V CDR1 and CDR2: PRHDT, FYEKMQ (reference sequence). The CDR3 DNA is TGTGCCAGCAGCCCCACCTTCAGCACAGATACGCAGTATTTT. Translated, it gives CASSPTFSTDTQYF.

The chain recombines TRBV5-5 with TRBJ2-5; no reliable D call. This CDR3 contains 13 residues. Trimming removed 0 bases from V and 4 bases from J, with 7 bases in between. Germline CDR1 is SGHKS and CDR2 is YYEKEE (reference sequence). DNA for the CDR3: TGTGCCAGCAGCTTGGTTACCGTAGAGACCCAGTACTTC. Translated, it gives CASSLVTVETQYF.

The gene calls are TRBV6-5 and TRBJ2-1; D is unresolved. This CDR3 comprises 13 residues. V was trimmed by 7 bases and J by 10 bases, leaving 17 bases between them. CDR1 MNHEY and CDR2 SVGAGI come from the germline V gene. The chain's CDR3 is CASNILPDSEQFF. CDR3 DNA sequence: TGTGCCAGCAATATACTACCCGACTCGGAGCAGTTCTTC.

The chain couples TRBV20-1 to TRBJ1-5, with a weak D call TRBD1 (6 bases). The CDR3 has 16 residues. CDR1 is DFQATT, CDR2 SNEGSKA, per germline (reference sequence). V gave up 0 bases and J gave up 1 base, with 13 bases separating them. The CDR3 spells CSARDARGGSNQPQHF. DNA for the CDR3: TGCAGTGCTAGAGATGCTAGAGGGGGAAGCAATCAGCCCCAGCATTTT.

This clonotype has more than one count but fewer than ten. The rearrangement uses TRBV7-2 and TRBJ2-2, with 10 bases that match TRBD1. The CDR3 has 16 residues. J was trimmed by 6 bases and V by 5 bases; bases with no gene match: 9. Germline CDR1 reads SGHTA; CDR2 reads FQGNSA. DNA for the CDR3: TGTGCCAGCAGCCCGAGGACAGGGGGGATAGCCGGGGAGCTGTTTTTT. It specifies CASSPRTGGIAGELFF.

This clonotype was counted many times. The rearrangement joins TRBV6-2 or TRBV6-3 to TRBJ1-6; D remains unclear. V lost 2 bases to trimming and J lost 6 bases, with 14 bases between them. The length of the CDR3 is 16 residues. Germline CDR1 MNHEY, CDR2 SVGEGT. Here the CDR3 reads CASSYGYREANSPLHF. DNA for the CDR3: TGTGCCAGCAGTTACGGGTATCGCGAGGCTAATTCACCCCTCCACTTT.

The genes are TRBV9 and TRBJ2-5, with D unclear. The germline gives CDR1 SGDLS, CDR2 YYNGEE. CDR3 length: 13 amino acids. V gave up 0 bases and J gave up 5 bases, with 8 bases separating them. CDR3 residues: CASSVGIEETQYF. In nucleotides, the CDR3 is TGTGCCAGCAGCGTAGGGATTGAGGAGACCCAGTACTTC.

This clonotype was seen ten or more times. The chain combines TRBV20-1 with TRBJ2-1; D may be TRBD2 (7 bases). CDR1 and CDR2 (germline): DFQATT, SNEGSKA (reference sequence). The CDR3 loop spans 13 amino acids. CDR3 region: CSPRGGSYNEQFF. The CDR3 nucleotides are TGCAGCCCAAGGGGGGGCTCCTACAATGAGCAGTTCTTC.

The V call is TRBV28, the J call TRBJ1-1; a possible D gene is TRBD1 (5 bases). Germline lookup yields CDR1 MDHEN and CDR2 SYDVKM. This CDR3 has 16 residues. The germline V and J ends were trimmed by 3 bases and 0 bases, with 14 bases remaining between them. CDR3 bases: TGTGCCAGCAGTTTCCGCGTCCAGGGTATGAACACTGAAGCTTTCTTT. Translated, it gives CASSFRVQGMNTEAFF.

This clonotype was recorded a few times. The genes are TRBV29-1 and TRBJ1-2; D gene ambiguous. The CDR3 consists of 13 residues. Trimming removed 7 bases from V and 3 bases from J, with 15 bases in between. Germline CDR1 and CDR2: SQVTM and ANQGSEA. The DNA of the CDR3 is TGCAGCGCCGTAAAGGGCGCGGACTATGGCTACACCTTC. Translated, it gives CSAVKGADYGYTF.

This clonotype was seen a few times. The chain joins TRBV20-1 to TRBJ2-5, with TRBD1 matching 7 bases. This CDR3 has 13 amino acids. Germline lookup yields CDR1 DFQATT and CDR2 SNEGSKA (reference sequence). Losses at the gene ends were 7 bases for V and 0 bases for J; bases not matched to a gene: 5. CDR3 residues: CSGVGTDQETQYF. The CDR3 DNA reads TGCAGTGGCGTCGGGACAGACCAAGAGACCCAGTACTTC.

This clonotype was counted at least ten times. The rearrangement joins TRBV7-2 to TRBJ1-2, with TRBD1 identical over 7 bases. J was trimmed by 8 bases and V by 0 bases; bases with no gene match: 9. The length of the CDR3 is 15 residues. The germline gives CDR1 SGHTA, CDR2 FQGNSA. The CDR3 region has the DNA TGTGCCAGCAGCTTAGCCCCCCGGACAGGTGACGGCTACACCTTC. Translation: CASSLAPRTGDGYTF. Variable domain in full (rest from reference TRBV7-2 and TRBJ1-2): GAGVSQSPSNKVTEKGKDVELRCDPISGHTALYWYRQSLGQGLEFLIYFQGNSAPDKSGLPSDRFSAERTGGSVSTLTIQRTQQEDSAVYLCASSLAPRTGDGYTFGSGTRLTVV.

The V gene is TRBV20-1, the J gene TRBJ1-2; D not resolved. The CDR3 is 13 amino acids. The germline V and J ends were trimmed by 3 bases and 5 bases, with 13 bases remaining between them. Germline V gene data show CDR1 as DFQATT and CDR2 as SNEGSKA (reference sequence). As DNA, the CDR3 is TGCAGTGCTAGGACCGCCTTGGGGTATGGCTACACCTTC. As protein: CSARTALGYGYTF.

V is TRBV9 and J is TRBJ1-4; D remains unclear. V was shortened by 4 bases and J by 8 bases, with 18 bases between the two germline ends. Looked up from germline, CDR1 is SGDLS and CDR2 is YYNGEE. This CDR3 is built from 15 residues. CDR3 sequence: CASSPWTSRGEKLFF. DNA for the CDR3: TGTGCCAGCAGCCCGTGGACCTCGCGAGGAGAAAAACTGTTTTTT.

The rearrangement joins TRBV7-9 to TRBJ2-1; 9 nucleotides line up with TRBD2. The CDR3 is made up of 15 amino acids. With V trimmed by 8 bases and J by 9 bases, 14 bases remained unmatched. CDR1 is SEHNR, CDR2 FQNEAQ, per germline (reference sequence). In DNA form, the CDR3 reads TGTGCCAGCTCTAAGACTAGCGGTCCCCACGGTGAGCAGTTCTTC. Translation: CASSKTSGPHGEQFF.

J is TRBJ1-3 and V is TRBV7-2, with 9 bases that match TRBD1. The germline gives CDR1 SGHTA, CDR2 FQGNSA. With 5 bases clipped from V and 0 bases from J, the junction kept 8 bases outside the gene matches. The CDR3 has 17 amino acids. CDR3 protein: CASSTRQGVSSGNTIYF. CDR3 sequence (DNA): TGTGCCAGCAGCACACGACAGGGGGTGAGCTCTGGAAACACCATATATTTT.

In this sample, this clonotype turned up a few times. The V and J genes are TRBV6-6 and TRBJ1-1; D gene uncertain. The CDR3 is 11 residues long. CDR1 is MNHNY, CDR2 SVGAGI, per germline (reference sequence). With 8 bases removed from V and 3 bases from J, the gap between germline ends came to 7 bases. CDR3 amino acids: CASHFYTEAFF. For the CDR3, the DNA is TGTGCCAGCCACTTTTACACTGAAGCTTTCTTT.

This clonotype has only a few counts. This chain links TRBV12-3 or TRBV12-4 with TRBJ1-1, with D possibly matching TRBD1 (6 bases). Trimming left V 7 bases short and J 4 bases short, with 13 bases between. CDR3 length: 13 amino acids. The CDR3 loop is CASNQQGGTEAFF. DNA of the CDR3: TGTGCCAGCAACCAACAGGGCGGCACTGAAGCTTTCTTT.

This clonotype was counted a few times. This chain links TRBV7-6 with TRBJ2-3; D perhaps matches TRBD2 (6 bases). In germline, CDR1 is SGHVS, CDR2 FNYEAQ. Trimming stripped 5 bases from V and 5 bases from J, with 14 bases between. The CDR3 consists of 14 residues. For the CDR3, the DNA is TGTGCCAGCAGCGACCTCGGGACTCAAGATACGCAGTATTTT. Protein sequence: CASSDLGTQDTQYF.

This rearrangement joins TRBV10-3 to TRBJ1-4; the D gene is possibly TRBD1 (5 bases). Germline lookup yields CDR1 ENHRY and CDR2 SYGVKD. V dropped 2 bases and J dropped 7 bases, with 8 bases sitting between them. There are 13 residues in the CDR3. The CDR3 protein is CAISEAGREKLFF. The DNA of the CDR3 is TGTGCCATCAGTGAGGCGGGACGTGAAAAACTGTTTTTT.

The gene calls are TRBV6-5 and TRBJ2-7; D gene ambiguous. V dropped 0 bases and J dropped 3 bases, with 9 bases sitting between them. Looked up from germline, CDR1 is MNHEY and CDR2 is SVGAGI. The CDR3 runs 14 residues. DNA of the CDR3: TGTGCCAGCAGTTACTCGCCACTCAGCTACGAGCAGTACTTC. Protein product: CASSYSPLSYEQYF.